The sequence of this TCR beta chain was determined in a study of blood T cell repertoires in COVID-19. Study at large: The analysed material was cDNA or gDNA that came from T cells, B-cell-depleted T cells, or PBMCs.

The method was immunoSEQ multiplex PCR; TCRdb's version includes in-frame clones alone and lacks a portion of them. This sample carries 55,000 to 85,000 clones, around 90% of them seen once, and the ten largest clones take approximately 10%. The CDR3 sequence is 16 residues long. Trimming cost V 3 bases and J 1 base, with 15 bases left between them. From germline, CDR1 is MGHDK and CDR2 SYGVNS. Sample: peripheral blood. This receptor was obtained from a woman between 18 and 29 years old with acute or convalescent COVID-19. The V call is TRBV25-1, the J call TRBJ1-1, with D maybe TRBD1 (6 bases). Here the CDR3 reads CASSEHGTIPNTEAFF. CDR3 bases: TGTGCCAGCAGTGAGCACGGGACAATCCCGAACACTGAAGCTTTCTTT.